The present entry profiles one TCR beta chain with its context. Its antigen is not identified. The entry originates in a study of CD8 T cells in Susac syndrome. General study findings and limits: The study conceded that its TCR sequencing and HLA analysis involved relatively few individuals. CD4+ repertoires of Susac syndrome patients lacked detectable clonal expansion.

The CDR3 covers 13 residues. V lost 1 base and J 3 bases, leaving 10 bases between the germline ends. Germline V gene sequence: CDR1 DFQATT, CDR2 SNEGSKA (reference sequence). Reverse transcription of about 0.45 to 1 ug RNA was carried out with random hexamers. TCRdb re-derived calls from the immunoSEQ multiplex PCR reads in MiXCR, one entry per CDR3 protein. This sample yields under 200,000 distinct CDR3 sequences, of which around nine tenths are seen a single time; around 0.1% belongs to the top ten. The chain combines TRBV20-1 with TRBJ2-7; D gene ambiguous. The sample was CD4+ T cells from PBMCs. The source of this sequence is a human donor with Susac syndrome. The CDR3 coding sequence is TGCAGTGCTAGAGGTCCGATATACTACGAGCAGTACTTC. As protein: CSARGPIYYEQYF.